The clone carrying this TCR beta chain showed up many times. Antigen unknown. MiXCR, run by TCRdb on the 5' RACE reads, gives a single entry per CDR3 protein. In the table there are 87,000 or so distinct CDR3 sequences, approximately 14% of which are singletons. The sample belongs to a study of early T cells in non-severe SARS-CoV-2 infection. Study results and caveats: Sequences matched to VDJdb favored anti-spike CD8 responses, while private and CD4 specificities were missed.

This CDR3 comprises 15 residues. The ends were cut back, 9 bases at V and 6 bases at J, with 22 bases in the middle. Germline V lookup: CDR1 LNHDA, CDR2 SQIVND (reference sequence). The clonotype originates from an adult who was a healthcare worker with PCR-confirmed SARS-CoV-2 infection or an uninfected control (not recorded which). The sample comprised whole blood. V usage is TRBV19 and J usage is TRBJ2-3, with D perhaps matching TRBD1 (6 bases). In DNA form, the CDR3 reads TGTGCCAGCCAGAGACAGGTCGGCATTGAGGATACGCAGTATTTT. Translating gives CASQRQVGIEDTQYF.